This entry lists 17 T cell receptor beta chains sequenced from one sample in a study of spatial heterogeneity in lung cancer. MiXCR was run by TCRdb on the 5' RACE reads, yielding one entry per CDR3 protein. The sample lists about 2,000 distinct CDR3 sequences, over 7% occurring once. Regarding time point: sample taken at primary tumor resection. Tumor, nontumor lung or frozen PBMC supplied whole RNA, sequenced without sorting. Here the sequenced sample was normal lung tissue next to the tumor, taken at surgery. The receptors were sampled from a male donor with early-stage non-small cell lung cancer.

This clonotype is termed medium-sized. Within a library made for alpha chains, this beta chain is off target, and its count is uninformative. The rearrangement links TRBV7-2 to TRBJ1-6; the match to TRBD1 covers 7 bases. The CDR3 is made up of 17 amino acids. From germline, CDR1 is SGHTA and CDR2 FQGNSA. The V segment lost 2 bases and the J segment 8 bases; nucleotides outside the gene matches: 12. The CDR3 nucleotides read TGTGCCAGCAGCTTATCGGGGAGGGGGCCTAATGATTCACCCCTCCACTTT. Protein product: CASSLSGRGPNDSPLHF.

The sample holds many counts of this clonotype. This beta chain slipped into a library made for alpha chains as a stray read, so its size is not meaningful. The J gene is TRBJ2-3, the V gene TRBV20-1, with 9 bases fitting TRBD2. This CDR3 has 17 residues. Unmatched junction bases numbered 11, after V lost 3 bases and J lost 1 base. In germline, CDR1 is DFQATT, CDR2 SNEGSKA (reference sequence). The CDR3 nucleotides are TGCAGTGCTAGTGGTTTTGGGCGGGGGGGCCGCACAGATACGCAGTATTTT. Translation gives CSASGFGRGGRTDTQYF.

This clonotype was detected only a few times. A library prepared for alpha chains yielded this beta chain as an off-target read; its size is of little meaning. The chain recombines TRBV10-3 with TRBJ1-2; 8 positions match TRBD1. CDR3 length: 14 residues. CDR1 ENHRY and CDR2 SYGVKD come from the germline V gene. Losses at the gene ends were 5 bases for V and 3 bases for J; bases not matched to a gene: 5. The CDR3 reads CAISSDRADYGYTF. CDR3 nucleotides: TGTGCCATCAGTTCGGACAGGGCGGACTATGGCTACACCTTC.

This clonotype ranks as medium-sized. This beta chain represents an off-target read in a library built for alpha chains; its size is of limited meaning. CDR3 DNA: TGTGCCAGTGGACAGGGAAATTCACCCCTCCACTTT. This translates into CASGQGNSPLHF. The chain employs TRBV28 and TRBJ1-6, with TRBD1 matching 8 bases. The trim removed 9 bases at V and 7 bases at J, leaving 2 bases unmatched. The CDR3 spans 12 residues. Germline-derived CDR1 and CDR2 are MDHEN and SYDVKM.

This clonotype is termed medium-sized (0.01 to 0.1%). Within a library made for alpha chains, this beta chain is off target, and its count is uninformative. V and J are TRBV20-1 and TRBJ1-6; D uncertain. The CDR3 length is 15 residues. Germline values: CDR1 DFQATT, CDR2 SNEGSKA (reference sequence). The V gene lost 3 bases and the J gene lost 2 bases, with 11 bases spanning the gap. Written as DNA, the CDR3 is TGCAGTGCTAGTGAGGCGGAAGCCTATAATTCACCCCTCCACTTT. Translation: CSASEAEAYNSPLHF.

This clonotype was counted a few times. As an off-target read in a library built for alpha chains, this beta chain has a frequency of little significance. The DNA for the CDR3 is TGTGCCAGCGGTACAGAGACCCAGTACTTC. Its translation is CASGTETQYF. The chain joins TRBV12-3 or TRBV12-4 to TRBJ2-5; the D is unclear. This CDR3 region has 10 residues. V shed 8 bases and J shed 4 bases, with 5 bases lying between them.

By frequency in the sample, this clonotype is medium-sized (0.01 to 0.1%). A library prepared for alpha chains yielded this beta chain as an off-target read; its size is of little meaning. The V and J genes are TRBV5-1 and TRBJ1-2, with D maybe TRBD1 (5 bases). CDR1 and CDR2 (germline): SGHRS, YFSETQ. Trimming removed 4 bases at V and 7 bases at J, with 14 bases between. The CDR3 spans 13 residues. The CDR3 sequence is CASSDRDDTGYTF. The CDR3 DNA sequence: TGCGCCAGCAGCGACCGGGACGATACTGGCTACACCTTC.

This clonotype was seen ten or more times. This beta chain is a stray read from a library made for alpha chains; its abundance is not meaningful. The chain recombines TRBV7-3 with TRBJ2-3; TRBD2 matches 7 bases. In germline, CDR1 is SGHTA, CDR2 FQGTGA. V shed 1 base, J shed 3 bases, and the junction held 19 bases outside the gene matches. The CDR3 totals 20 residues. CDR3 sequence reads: CASSLNRGRSRGAGTDTQYF. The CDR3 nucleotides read TGTGCCAGCAGCTTAAATCGAGGACGATCGAGGGGAGCGGGGACAGATACGCAGTATTTT.

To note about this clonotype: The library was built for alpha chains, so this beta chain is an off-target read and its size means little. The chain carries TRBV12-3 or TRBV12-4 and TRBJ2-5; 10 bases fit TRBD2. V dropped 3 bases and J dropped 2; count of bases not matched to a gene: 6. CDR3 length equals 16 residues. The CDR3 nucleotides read TGTGCCAGCAGTTTCAGGGCTAGCGGGGGTCAAGAGACCCAGTACTTC. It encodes CASSFRASGGQETQYF.

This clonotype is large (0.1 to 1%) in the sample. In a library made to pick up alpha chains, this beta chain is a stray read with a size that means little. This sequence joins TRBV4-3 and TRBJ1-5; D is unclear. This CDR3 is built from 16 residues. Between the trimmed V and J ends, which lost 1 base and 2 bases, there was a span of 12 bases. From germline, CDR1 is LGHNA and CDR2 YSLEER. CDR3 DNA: TGCGCCAGCAGCCAAGGAAGGATTGAGGGCAATCAGCCCCAGCATTTT. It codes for CASSQGRIEGNQPQHF.

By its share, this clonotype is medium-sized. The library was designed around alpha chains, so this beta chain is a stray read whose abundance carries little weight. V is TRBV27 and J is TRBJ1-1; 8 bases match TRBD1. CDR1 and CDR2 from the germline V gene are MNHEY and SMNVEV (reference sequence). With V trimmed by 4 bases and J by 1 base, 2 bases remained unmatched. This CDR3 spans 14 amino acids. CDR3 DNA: TGTGCCAGCAGTTCAGGGGGCGGGAACACTGAAGCTTTCTTT. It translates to CASSSGGGNTEAFF.

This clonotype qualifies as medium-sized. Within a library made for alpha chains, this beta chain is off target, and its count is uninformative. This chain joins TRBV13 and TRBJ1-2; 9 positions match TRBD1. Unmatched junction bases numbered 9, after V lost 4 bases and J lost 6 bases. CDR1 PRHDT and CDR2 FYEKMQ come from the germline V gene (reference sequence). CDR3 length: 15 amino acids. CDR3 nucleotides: TGTGCCAGCAGCTACGACAGGGGGGGCGTCGATGGCTACACCTTC. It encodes CASSYDRGGVDGYTF.

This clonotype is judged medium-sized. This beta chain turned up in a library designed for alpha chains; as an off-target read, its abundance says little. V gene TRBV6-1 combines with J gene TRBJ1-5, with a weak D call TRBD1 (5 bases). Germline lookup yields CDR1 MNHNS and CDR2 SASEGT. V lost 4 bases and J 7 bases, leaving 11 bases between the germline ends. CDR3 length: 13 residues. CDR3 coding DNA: TGTGCCAGCAGTGGGGACTCGTGGCAGCCCCAGCATTTT. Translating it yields CASSGDSWQPQHF.

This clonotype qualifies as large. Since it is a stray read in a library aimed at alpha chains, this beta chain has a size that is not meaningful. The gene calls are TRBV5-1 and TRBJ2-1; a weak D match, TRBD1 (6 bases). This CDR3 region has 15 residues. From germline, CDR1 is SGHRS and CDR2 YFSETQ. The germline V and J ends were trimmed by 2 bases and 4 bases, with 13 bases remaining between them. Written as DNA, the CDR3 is TGCGCCAGCAGCTTAGAAGTTCAGGGGTACAATGAGCAGTTCTTC. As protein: CASSLEVQGYNEQFF.

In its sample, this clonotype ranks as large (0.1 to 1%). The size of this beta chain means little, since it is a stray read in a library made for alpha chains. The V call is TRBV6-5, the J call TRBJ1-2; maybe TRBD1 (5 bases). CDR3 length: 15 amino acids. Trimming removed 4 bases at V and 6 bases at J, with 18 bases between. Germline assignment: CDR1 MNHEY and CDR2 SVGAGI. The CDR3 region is CASSSSREGFDGYTF. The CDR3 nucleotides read TGTGCCAGCAGTTCGAGCAGGGAAGGGTTCGATGGCTACACCTTC.

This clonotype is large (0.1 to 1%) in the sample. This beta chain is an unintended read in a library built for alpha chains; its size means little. For the CDR3, the DNA is TGCAGCCTTATAACTAGCACAGATACGCAGTATTTT. Translated: CSLITSTDTQYF. The chain recombines TRBV29-1 with TRBJ2-3; D call uncertain. The germline gives CDR1 SQVTM, CDR2 ANQGSEA. This CDR3 comprises 12 residues. V was pared by 8 bases and J by 0 bases, with 9 bases between.

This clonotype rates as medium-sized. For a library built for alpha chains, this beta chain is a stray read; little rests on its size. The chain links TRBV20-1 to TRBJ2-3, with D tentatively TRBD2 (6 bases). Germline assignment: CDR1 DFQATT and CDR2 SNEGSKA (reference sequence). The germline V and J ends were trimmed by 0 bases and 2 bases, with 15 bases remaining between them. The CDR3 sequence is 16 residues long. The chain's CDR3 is CSARDFMRGDTDTQYF. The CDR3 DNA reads TGCAGTGCTAGAGATTTTATGCGGGGAGACACAGATACGCAGTATTTT.